This T cell receptor beta chain was recorded in a study of CD8 T cells in Susac syndrome. This clonotype was found once. In germline, CDR1 is MNHNS, CDR2 SASEGT. This CDR3 has 15 residues. Trimming shortened V by 6 bases and J by 5 bases, and 17 bases separated the two germline ends. Reverse transcription used 0.5 to 1 ug RNA and random hexamers. Multiplex immunoSEQ PCR targeted 54 Vbeta and 13 Jbeta TCR beta segments. From the immunoSEQ multiplex PCR reads, TCRdb called clonotypes with MiXCR, one entry per CDR3 protein. The sample has about 80,000 distinct CDR3 sequences, approximately 94% seen once; the top ten hold 0.26%. Both CD4+ and CD8+ T cells were negatively isolated, and TEMRA cells underwent FACS enrichment.

The rearrangement uses TRBV6-1 and TRBJ2-1; perhaps TRBD1 as D (6 bases). This clonotype was sampled from a human donor in good health. The source material was CD8+ T cells from PBMCs. CDR3 residues: CASSSPGWTDNEQFF. CDR3 bases: TGTGCCAGCAGCTCCCCAGGGTGGACAGACAATGAGCAGTTCTTC.